These 5 T cell receptor beta chains were all obtained from the same sample, sequenced in a study of shared T cell receptors in the human thymus (dated by TCRdb to 2020 to 2022). Libraries came from the immunoSEQ multiplex PCR assay. The table was pulled from immuneACCESS by TCRdb, which kept in-frame rearrangements only. Such tables lose some clones; where checked, under half of the loss comes from unresolved V genes, and the rest has no known cause. This sample lists about 660,000 clones; around nine tenths were detected once. The ten largest clones take up roughly 0.0097% of the sample. This sample was shared with a second study, whose subject was human thymus T cells.

The sample was thymocytes. The receptors were sampled from a boy under three years old with a congenital heart defect. Donor details come from another sample of the same person, matched by shared clones.

The chain uses TRBV2 and TRBJ2-1; 11 nucleotides line up with TRBD2. Germline V gene lookup returns CDR1 SNHLY and CDR2 FYNNEI. V dropped 2 bases and J dropped 3; count of bases not matched to a gene: 9. The CDR3 length is 18 residues. The DNA of the CDR3 is TGTGCCAGCAGTGAAACAGAACTAGCGGGAGATGGCTACAATGAGCAGTTCTTC. Amino acid sequence: CASSETELAGDGYNEQFF.

The chain is built from TRBV27 and TRBJ2-3, with D possibly being TRBD2 (5 bases). This CDR3 has 15 amino acids. Trimming stripped 2 bases from V and 1 base from J, with 10 bases between. Per the germline V gene, CDR1 is MNHEY and CDR2 is SMNVEV (reference sequence). The CDR3 region has the DNA TGTGCCAGCAGTTTAAGAGGGTTTGGCACAGATACGCAGTATTTT. Its translation: CASSLRGFGTDTQYF.

V usage is TRBV4-3 and J usage is TRBJ2-2; 7 nucleotides agree with TRBD2. This CDR3 has 18 amino acids. The germline CDR1 and CDR2 sequences are LGHNA and YSLEER. V gave up 5 bases and J gave up 1 base; unmatched junction bases: 13. The CDR3 spells CASSYLPTKRENTGELFF. The CDR3 coding sequence is TGCGCCAGCAGCTACCTTCCCACTAAGCGGGAGAACACCGGGGAGCTGTTTTTT.

The rearrangement uses TRBV14 and TRBJ1-1; 7 positions match TRBD1. Per germline, CDR1 SGHDN and CDR2 FVKESK. V dropped 0 bases and J dropped 1; count of bases not matched to a gene: 11. CDR3 length equals 18 residues. CDR3 amino acids: CASSQDTGVPYGNTEAFF. In nucleotides, the CDR3 is TGTGCCAGCAGCCAAGATACAGGGGTTCCTTATGGGAACACTGAAGCTTTCTTT.

V is TRBV29-1 and J is TRBJ2-7, with D hard to call. The CDR3 sequence is 15 residues long. Between the trimmed V and J ends, which lost 1 base and 3 bases, there was a span of 16 bases. CDR1 SQVTM and CDR2 ANQGSEA come from the germline V gene. CDR3 in amino acids: CSVEVSLSPGYEQYF. The DNA for the CDR3 is TGCAGCGTTGAAGTTTCCCTTTCCCCGGGCTACGAGCAGTACTTC.